This T cell receptor (beta chain) comes out of a study of blood T cell repertoires in COVID-19. Background on the study: Acute and convalescent COVID-19 specimens originated in the United States, Italy and Spain.

Germline lookup yields CDR1 LGHDT and CDR2 YNNKEL (reference sequence). The CDR3 totals 15 residues. V shed 1 base and J shed 6 bases, with 15 bases lying between them. Sequencing was performed with immunoSEQ multiplex PCR; in TCRdb, only in-frame clones are kept and a portion is missing. The sample has 250,000 to 350,000 clones, around 90% seen once. Source material: peripheral blood. This receptor was identified in a woman aged 50 to 60 who had recovered from COVID-19. V and J are TRBV3-1 (or the pseudogene TRBV3-2) and TRBJ1-1, with a weak D call TRBD1 (6 bases). Here the CDR3 reads CASSQAARGSPEAFF. The CDR3 DNA reads as TGTGCCAGCAGCCAAGCGGCAAGGGGGAGCCCTGAAGCTTTCTTT.